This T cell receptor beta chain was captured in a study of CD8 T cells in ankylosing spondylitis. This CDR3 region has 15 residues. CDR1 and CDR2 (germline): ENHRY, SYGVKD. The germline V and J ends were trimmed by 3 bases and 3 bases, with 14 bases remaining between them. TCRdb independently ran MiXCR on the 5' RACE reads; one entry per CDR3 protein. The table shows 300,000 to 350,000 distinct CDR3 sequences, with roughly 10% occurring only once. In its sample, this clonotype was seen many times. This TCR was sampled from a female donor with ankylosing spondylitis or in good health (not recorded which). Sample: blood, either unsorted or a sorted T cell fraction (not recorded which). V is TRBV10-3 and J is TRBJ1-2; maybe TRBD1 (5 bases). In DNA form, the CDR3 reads TGTGCCATCAGTGACCTCACAGGAACTTACTATGGCTACACCTTC. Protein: CAISDLTGTYYGYTF.